This T cell receptor (beta chain) appears in the sequencing data of a study of T cells in Graves' hyperthyroidism and ophthalmopathy. Study-wide findings and caveats: Most clonotypes that expanded in the thyroid above 0.001 also showed up in blood.

Points on this clonotype: What it recognizes is unknown.

TCR beta CDR3 region amplification was performed from RNA transcripts. With the HTBI primer set, the TCR CDR3 went through a first round of RT-PCR. TCRdb called the multiplex PCR reads again in MiXCR, with one record for every CDR3 protein. The data hold some 350,000 distinct CDR3 sequences, with roughly an eighth observed a single time. The germline CDR1 and CDR2 sequences are SEHNR and FQNEAQ (reference sequence). V was clipped by 0 bases and J by 9 bases, with 10 bases between them. This CDR3 region has 13 residues. Diagnoses were established using clinical symptoms, serum thyroxine and TRAb, thyroid ultrasound and orbital computed tomography.

The J gene is TRBJ2-3, the V gene TRBV7-9, with a weak D call TRBD2 (5 bases). Material for sequencing was blood. The TCR sequence derives from a middle-aged woman with Graves' ophthalmopathy. The CDR3 nucleotides read TGTGCCAGCAGCTTAGCGTTGATAGCGACGCAGTATTTT. This translates into CASSLALIATQYF.